The entry below gives a single T cell receptor beta chain sequence along with its context. The target antigen is unknown. This CDR3 is built from 14 residues. The V and J ends lost 2 bases and 2 bases, in that order; junction bases with no gene match: 5. Germline-derived CDR1 and CDR2 are SQVTM and ANQGSEA. The sample belongs to a study of blood T cells in healthy people across ages. Broader study findings: Investigators treated diversity estimates from one million T cells as underestimates.

A second PCR, run for roughly 7 to 11 cycles, used a sample-barcoded 5' primer plus a J-beta primer mix. TCRdb ran MiXCR on the 5' RACE reads and lists one entry per CDR3 protein. The sample consists of some 1,000,000 distinct CDR3 sequences, 20% to 25% of them appearing once. These sequences were also reported in another study, on T cells of mothers and their children. From that study: Pairs that are related and pairs that are unrelated have TCR recombination output shaped similarly by thymic selection.

The sample taken for sequencing was blood. The receptor was derived from a girl aged 2 to 9 in good health. The chain uses TRBV29-1 and TRBJ2-5; 7 bases are shared with TRBD2. CDR3 nucleotide sequence: TGCAGCGTTGAAAGACGGGAGGCTCAAGAGACCCAGTACTTC. Encoded protein: CSVERREAQETQYF. The whole variable domain, filled in from reference TRBV29-1 and TRBJ2-5, reads SAVISQKPSRDICQRGTSLTIQCQVDSQVTMMFWYRQQPGQSLTLIATANQGSEATYESGFVIDKFPISRPNLTFSTLTVSNMSPEDSSIYLCSVERREAQETQYFGPGTRLLVL.